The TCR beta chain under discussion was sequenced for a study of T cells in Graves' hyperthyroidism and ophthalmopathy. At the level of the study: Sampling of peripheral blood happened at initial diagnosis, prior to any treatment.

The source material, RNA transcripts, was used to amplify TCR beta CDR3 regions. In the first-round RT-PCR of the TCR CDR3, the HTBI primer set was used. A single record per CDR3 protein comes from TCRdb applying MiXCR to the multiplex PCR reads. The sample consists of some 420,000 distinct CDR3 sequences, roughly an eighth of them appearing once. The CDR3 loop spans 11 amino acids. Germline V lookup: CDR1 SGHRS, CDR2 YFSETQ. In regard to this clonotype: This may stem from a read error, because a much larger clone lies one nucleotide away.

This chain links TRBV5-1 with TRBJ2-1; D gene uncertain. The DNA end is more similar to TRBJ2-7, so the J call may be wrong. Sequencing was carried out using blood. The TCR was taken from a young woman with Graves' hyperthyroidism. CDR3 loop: CASSQVNEQYF. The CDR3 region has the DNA TGCGCCAGCAGCCAGGTGAATGAGCAGTACTTC.